The rows below give T cell receptor beta chains drawn from one sample of a study of control samples from healthy donors and cancer patients. Profiled with immunoSEQ multiplex PCR; TCRdb holds only in-frame clones, not every one. Among approximately 49,000 clones listed, roughly 85% were seen once. The sequenced material came from PBMCs. Receptors originate from a woman aged 45-65 years with lung cancer. The conserved cysteine and the conserved F or W are not part of the CDR3 here. Fields, in order: V gene, CDR3 protein.

TRBV28 | AVLSLAVSYNEQF
TRBV12-5 | ASGLPGVGEKLF
TRBV7-2 | ASSLRDETQY
TRBV9 | ASSVDLGDTGELF
TRBV6-6 | ASRIRQGSRGAF
TRBV7-9 | ASSLAGTYYEQY
TRBV19 | ASSIADSPLH
TRBV11-2 | ASTRGALNTEAF
TRBV19 | ASSIGGGMNTEAF
TRBV4-3 | ASSQDSMGLAGLEQF
TRBV27 | ASREGQEGRGLNYGYT
TRBV28 | ASSPTTQVNYGYT
TRBV29-1 | STQSGEVLTEAF
TRBV5-6 | ASSSQDNSPLH
TRBV27 | ATYTRSGTEAF
TRBV3-1/TRBV3-2 | ASSRVATGEAF
TRBV7-8 | ASSLEVGNEQF
TRBV20-1 | SASLGLTEAF
TRBV7-8 | ASSSGQGLNTEAF
TRBV11-2 | ASSSQDDLETQY
TRBV9 | ASSVVGRVDTEAF
TRBV11-1 | ASSLTPLNTGELF
TRBV7-9 | ASSLGQGSNQPQH
TRBV9 | ASSVVGATGELF
TRBV30 | AWSPGLEAF
TRBV2 | ASSEILGTGPQATNEKLF